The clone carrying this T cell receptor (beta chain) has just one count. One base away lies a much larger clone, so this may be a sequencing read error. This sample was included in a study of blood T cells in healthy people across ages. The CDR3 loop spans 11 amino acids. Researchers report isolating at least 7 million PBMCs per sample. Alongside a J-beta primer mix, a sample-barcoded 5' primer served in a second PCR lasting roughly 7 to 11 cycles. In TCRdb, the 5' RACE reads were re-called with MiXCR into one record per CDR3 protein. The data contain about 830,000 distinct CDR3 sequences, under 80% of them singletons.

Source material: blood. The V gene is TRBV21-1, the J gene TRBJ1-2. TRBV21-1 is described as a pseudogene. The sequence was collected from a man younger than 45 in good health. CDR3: CTSSGDYGYTF. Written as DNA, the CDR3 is TGTACCAGCAGCGGGGATTATGGCTACACCTTC.